A single T cell receptor beta chain is shown here with its context. The sample comes from a study of blood T cell repertoires in COVID-19. For the study at large: Sites across the United States, Italy and Spain contributed samples from acute and convalescent COVID-19. PBMCs, B-cell-depleted T cells, or T cells provided the cDNA or gDNA that made up the material.

Original analysis: Amplification from reference gene primers served as the basis for estimated nucleated cell counts. The repertoire was sequenced with immunoSEQ multiplex PCR; TCRdb's copy has only in-frame clones and lacks some. V and J calls and clone size are given by that table; D and trimming were obtained from the DNA. The sample consists of about 150,000 clones, roughly 87% of them appearing once. The sequencing sample was made of peripheral blood. The receptor's source is a human donor in a cohort sampled during active COVID-19.

The chain's CDR3 is CASSPPGGKAFF. CDR3 in DNA: TGTGCCAGCAGTCCGCCAGGGGGCAAAGCTTTCTTT. The chain couples TRBV28 to TRBJ1-1; 8 bases are a match to TRBD1. The CDR3 has 12 amino acids. Germline lookup yields CDR1 MDHEN and CDR2 SYDVKM. V was clipped by 5 bases and J by 9 bases; unmatched bases: 5. Filled out from reference TRBV28 and TRBJ1-1, the complete variable domain reads DVKVTQSSRYLVKRTGEKVFLECVQDMDHENMFWYRQDPGLGLRLIYFSYDVKMKEKGDIPEGYSVSREKKERFSLILESASTNQTSMYLCASSPPGGKAFFGQGTRLTVV.